The sequence of this TCR beta chain was determined in a study of patients and donors after allogeneic stem cell transplantation. Trimming cost V 5 bases and J 1 base; bases outside gene matches: 7. This CDR3 is 15 amino acids long. Germline CDR1 SGHRS, CDR2 YFSETQ. TCRdb processed the RT-PCR reads anew with MiXCR; each CDR3 protein has one entry. The data contain approximately 25,000 distinct CDR3 sequences, around 29% of them singletons. The receptor was isolated from a human donor who was either an allogeneic HSCT recipient or a stem cell or donor lymphocyte infusion donor (not recorded which). It is not recorded whose cells these are; they may come from a transplant donor. The chain employs TRBV5-1 and TRBJ2-3, with 7 positions matching TRBD1. Material for sequencing was blood, either unsorted or a sorted T cell fraction (not recorded which). The CDR3 DNA is TGCGCCAGCAGTCTAGGGGGCCTGGGCACAGATACGCAGTATTTT. It encodes CASSLGGLGTDTQYF.